The present TCR beta chain was sequenced within a study of blood T cell repertoires in COVID-19. Looking at the study overall: Samples taken during acute and convalescent COVID-19 were collected in the United States, Italy and Spain. In each case, the material was cDNA or gDNA derived from T cells, B-cell-depleted T cells, or PBMCs.

Clinical histories supplied by participants themselves formed the basis of cohort assignment. All recovered Cohort 3 donors got two negative PCRs, got clearance, or saw symptom resolution. Method: immunoSEQ multiplex PCR; TCRdb's copy keeps in-frame clones and lacks some. This sample has 250,000 to 300,000 clones; 65% to 85% occur once, and the top ten carry about 3%. The V gene's germline CDR1 is WNHNN and CDR2 SYGVQD (reference sequence). The V and J ends lost 6 bases and 1 base respectively, with 19 bases between them. The CDR3 sequence is 18 residues long. This TCR derives from a middle-aged man who had recovered from COVID-19. The chain uses TRBV10-1 and TRBJ1-6; possibly TRBD1 for D (5 bases). The sequenced material came from PBMCs or T cells enriched from blood (not recorded which). The chain's CDR3 is CASRLSRESRSYNSPLHF. The CDR3, as DNA: TGCGCCAGCAGACTCTCCAGGGAAAGTAGGTCCTATAATTCACCCCTCCACTTT.